Reported below is one T cell receptor (beta chain). The CDR3 spans 15 residues. J was trimmed by 1 base and V by 2 bases; bases with no gene match: 3. Germline V CDR1 and CDR2: KGHDR, SFDVKD. This specimen belongs to a study of blood T cells in healthy people across ages. The second PCR ran roughly 7 to 12 cycles with a sample-barcoded 5' primer and J-beta primers. One entry per CDR3 protein results from TCRdb running MiXCR on the 5' RACE reads. The sample consists of about 1.4 million distinct CDR3 sequences, approximately 63% of them appearing once. The sample taken for sequencing was blood. The sequence derives from a man between 18 and 35 years old in good health. This chain joins TRBV24-1 and TRBJ2-7; 8 bases are a match to TRBD1. The CDR3 sequence is CATSDSTGASYEQYF. CDR3 nucleotides: TGTGCCACCAGTGATTCGACAGGGGCGTCCTACGAGCAGTACTTC.